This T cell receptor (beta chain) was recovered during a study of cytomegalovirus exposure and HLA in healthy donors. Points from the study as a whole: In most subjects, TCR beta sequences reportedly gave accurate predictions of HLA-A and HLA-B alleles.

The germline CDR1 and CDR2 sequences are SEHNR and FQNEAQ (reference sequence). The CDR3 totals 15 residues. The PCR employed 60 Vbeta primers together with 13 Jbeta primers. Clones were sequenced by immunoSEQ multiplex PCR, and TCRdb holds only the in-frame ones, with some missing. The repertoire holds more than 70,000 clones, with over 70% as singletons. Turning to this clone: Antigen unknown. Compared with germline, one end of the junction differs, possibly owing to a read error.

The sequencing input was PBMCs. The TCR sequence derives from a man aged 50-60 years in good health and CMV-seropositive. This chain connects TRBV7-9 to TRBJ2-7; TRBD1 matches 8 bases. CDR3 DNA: TGTTCCAGCAGTTCCGGGACAGGTACAACCTACGAGCAGTACTTC. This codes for CSSSSGTGTTYEQYF.